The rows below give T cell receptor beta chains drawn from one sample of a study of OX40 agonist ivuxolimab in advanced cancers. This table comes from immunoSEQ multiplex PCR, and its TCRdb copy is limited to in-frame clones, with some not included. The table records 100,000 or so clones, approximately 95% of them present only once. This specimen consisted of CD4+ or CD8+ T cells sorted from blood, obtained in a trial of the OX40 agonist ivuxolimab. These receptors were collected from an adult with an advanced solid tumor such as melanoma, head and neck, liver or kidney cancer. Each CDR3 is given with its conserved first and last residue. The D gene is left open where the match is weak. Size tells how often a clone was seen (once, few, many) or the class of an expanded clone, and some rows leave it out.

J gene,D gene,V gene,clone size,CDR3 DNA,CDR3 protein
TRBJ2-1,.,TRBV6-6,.,TGTGCCAGCAGCTATAGCGCAGACCACTCCTACAATGAGCAGTTCTTC,CASSYSADHSYNEQFF
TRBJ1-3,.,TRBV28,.,TGTGCCAGCAGTTTAGAGGACTCTGGAAACACCATATATTTT,CASSLEDSGNTIYF
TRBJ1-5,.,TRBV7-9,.,TGTGCCAGCAGCTACGGGGTGGGGAATCAGCCCCAGCATTTT,CASSYGVGNQPQHF
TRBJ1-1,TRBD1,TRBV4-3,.,TGCGCCAGCAGCCAGAATTACGACAGGGGGAACACTGAAGCTTTCTTT,CASSQNYDRGNTEAFF
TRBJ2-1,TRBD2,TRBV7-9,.,TGTGCCAGCAGCATAGGACTAGCAGGGTCCTACAATGAGCAGTTCTTC,CASSIGLAGSYNEQFF
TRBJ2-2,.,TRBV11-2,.,TGTGCCAGCAGCTTAGGTCAGGGCCCCGGGGAGCTGTTTTTT,CASSLGQGPGELFF
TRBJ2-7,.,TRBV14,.,TGTGCCAGCAGCCAAGATTTTGGTTACGAGCAGTACTTC,CASSQDFGYEQYF
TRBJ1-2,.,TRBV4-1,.,TGCGCCAGCAGCCAAGTAGGACTGCTTAACTATGGCTACACCTTC,CASSQVGLLNYGYTF
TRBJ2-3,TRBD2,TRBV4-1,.,TGCGCCAGCAGCCATTCAATTGGGGGACTAGCTGGTACGCAGTATTTT,CASSHSIGGLAGTQYF
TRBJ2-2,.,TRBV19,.,TGTGCCAGTCGGGCCAGGGGTCTGTGGATCGGGGAGCTGTTTTTT,CASRARGLWIGELFF
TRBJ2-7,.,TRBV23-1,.,TGCGCCAGCAGTCAATTTTACTACCCCCACGAGCAGTACTTC,CASSQFYYPHEQYF
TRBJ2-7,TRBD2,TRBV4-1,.,TGCGCCAGCAGCCAAGATAGTAGCGGGGGGAGCGAGCAGTACTTC,CASSQDSSGGSEQYF
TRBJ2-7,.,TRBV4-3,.,TGCGCCAGCAGCCAAGATAGGGGGGGATCCTACGAGCAGTACTTC,CASSQDRGGSYEQYF
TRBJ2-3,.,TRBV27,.,TGTGCCAGCAGTTTACAGGGAGGAGATACGCAGTATTTT,CASSLQGGDTQYF
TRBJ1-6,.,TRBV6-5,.,TGTGCCAGCAGAGGAGGGGCGTTCAATTCACCCCTCCACTTT,CASRGGAFNSPLHF
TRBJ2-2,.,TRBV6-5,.,TGTGCCAGCAGTTATGGAGCCGGGGGCGGCACCGGGGAGCTGTTTTTT,CASSYGAGGGTGELFF
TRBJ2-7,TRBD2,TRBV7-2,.,TGTGCCAGCAGCTCCACTAGCGGGAGTTCCTACGAGCAGTACTTC,CASSSTSGSSYEQYF
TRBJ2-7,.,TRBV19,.,TGTGCCAGTAGTCTGGGTAGAATAGGCGAGCAGTACTTC,CASSLGRIGEQYF
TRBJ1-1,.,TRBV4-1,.,TGCGCCAGCAGCCCTCGGACAGATTATGAAGCTTTCTTT,CASSPRTDYEAFF
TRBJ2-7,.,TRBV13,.,TGTGCCAGCAGCCGGGTCTCCTTCTACGAGCAGTACTTC,CASSRVSFYEQYF
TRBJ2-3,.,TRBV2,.,TGTGCCAGCAGCGGCGGGACAGCTCCCACAGATACGCAGTATTTT,CASSGGTAPTDTQYF
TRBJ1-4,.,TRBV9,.,TGTGCCAGCAGCGTAGGCCAGAGGGCTGAAAAACTGTTTTTT,CASSVGQRAEKLFF
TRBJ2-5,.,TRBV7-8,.,TGTGCCAGCAGCTTATCAATTGTGGGGGAGACCCAGTACTTC,CASSLSIVGETQYF
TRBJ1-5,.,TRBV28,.,TGTGCCAGCAGTTGGAGGGGAAATCAGCCCCAGCATTTT,CASSWRGNQPQHF
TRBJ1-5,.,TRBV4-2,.,TGTGCCAGATTGTACCGCGGGGGGGAGCACAATCAGCCCCAGCATTTT,CARLYRGGEHNQPQHF
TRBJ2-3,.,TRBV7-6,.,TGTGCCAGCAGCTTAGAAGGTAGCGGAAGCACAGATACGCAGTATTTT,CASSLEGSGSTDTQYF
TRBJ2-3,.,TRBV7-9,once,TGTGCCAGCACCTCTGCAGACCGGGACTTAACAGATACGCAGTATTTT,CASTSADRDLTDTQYF
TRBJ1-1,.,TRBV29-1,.,TGCAGCGTTGAAGATACCGACACTGAAGCTTTCTTT,CSVEDTDTEAFF
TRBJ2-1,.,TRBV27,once,TGTGCCAGCAGTTTATCGATGTCCGCCCGGGGCAATGAGCAGTTCTTC,CASSLSMSARGNEQFF
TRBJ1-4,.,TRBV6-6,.,TGTGCCAGCAGTGAGGTAGGGACGAAGGAAAAACTGTTTTTT,CASSEVGTKEKLFF
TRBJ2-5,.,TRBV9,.,TGTGCCAGCAGCGTAGCGGGGGGAACAGGGGAGACCCAGTACTTC,CASSVAGGTGETQYF
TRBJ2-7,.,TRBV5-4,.,TGTGCCAGCAGCTTCCGAGGGTCCCCCGACGAGCAGTACTTC,CASSFRGSPDEQYF
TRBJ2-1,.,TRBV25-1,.,TGTGCCAGCAGTGACAGCAGGGGCAATGAGCAGTTCTTC,CASSDSRGNEQFF
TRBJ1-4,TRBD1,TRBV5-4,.,TGTGCCAGCAGCTTAGGGACAGGGAATGAAAAACTGTTTTTT,CASSLGTGNEKLFF
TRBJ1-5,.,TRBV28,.,TGTGCCAGCAGCACGGGACCGAGGGGCAATCAGCCCCAGCATTTT,CASSTGPRGNQPQHF
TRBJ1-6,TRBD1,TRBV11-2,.,TGTGCCAGCAGCTTAGGAGGGGGCGCTTATAATTCACCCCTCCACTTT,CASSLGGGAYNSPLHF
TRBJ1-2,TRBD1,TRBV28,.,TGTGCCGGGAGGGACAGGGGCGGCTATGGCTACACCTTC,CAGRDRGGYGYTF
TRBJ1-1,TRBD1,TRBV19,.,TGTGCCAGTAGCTTCAGGGGGCACACTGAAGCTTTCTTT,CASSFRGHTEAFF
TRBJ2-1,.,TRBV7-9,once,TGTGCCAGCAGCTCCCTACCTGTGAGGGCTAATGAGCAGTTCTTC,CASSSLPVRANEQFF
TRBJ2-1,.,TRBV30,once,TGTGCCTGGAGTGTATTTACCGACAATGAGCAGTTCTTC,CAWSVFTDNEQFF
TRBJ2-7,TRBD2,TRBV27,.,TGTGCCAGCAGTGGCCTAGCGGGGGATAACTACGAGCAGTACTTC,CASSGLAGDNYEQYF
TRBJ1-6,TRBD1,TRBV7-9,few,TGTGCCAGCAGGTCAGGACAGGGGAATTCACCCCTCCACTTT,CASRSGQGNSPLHF
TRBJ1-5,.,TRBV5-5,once,TGTGCCAGCAGCCCTGACAGTGGCAATCAGCCCCAGCATTTT,CASSPDSGNQPQHF
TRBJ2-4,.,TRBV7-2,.,TGTGCCAGCAGCTTCCCCGACGGGATTCAGTACTTC,CASSFPDGIQYF
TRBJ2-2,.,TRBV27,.,TGTGCCAGCAGTTTCTCGAGCACCGGGGAGCTGTTTTTT,CASSFSSTGELFF